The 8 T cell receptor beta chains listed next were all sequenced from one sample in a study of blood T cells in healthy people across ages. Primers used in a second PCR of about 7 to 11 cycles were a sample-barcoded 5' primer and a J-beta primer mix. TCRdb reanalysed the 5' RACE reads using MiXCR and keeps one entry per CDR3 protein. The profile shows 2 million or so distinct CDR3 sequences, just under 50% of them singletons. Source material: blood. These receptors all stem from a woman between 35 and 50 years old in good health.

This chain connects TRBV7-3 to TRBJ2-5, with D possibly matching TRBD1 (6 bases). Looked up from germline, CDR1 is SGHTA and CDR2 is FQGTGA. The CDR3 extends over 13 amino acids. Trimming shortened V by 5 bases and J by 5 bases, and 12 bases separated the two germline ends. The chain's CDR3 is CASSGNRAETQYF. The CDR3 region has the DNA TGTGCCAGCAGCGGGAACAGGGCGGAGACCCAGTACTTC.

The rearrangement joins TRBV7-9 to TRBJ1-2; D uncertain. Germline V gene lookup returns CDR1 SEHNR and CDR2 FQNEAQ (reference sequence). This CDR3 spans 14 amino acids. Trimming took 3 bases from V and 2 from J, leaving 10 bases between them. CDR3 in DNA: TGTGCCAGCAGCTTTGGGATCGAGAACTATGGCTACACCTTC. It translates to CASSFGIENYGYTF.

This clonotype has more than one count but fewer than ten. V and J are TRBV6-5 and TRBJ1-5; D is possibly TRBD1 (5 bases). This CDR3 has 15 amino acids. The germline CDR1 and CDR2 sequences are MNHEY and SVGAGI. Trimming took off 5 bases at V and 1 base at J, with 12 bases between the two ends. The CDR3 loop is CASSPYRDSNQPQHF. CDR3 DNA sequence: TGTGCCAGCAGTCCCTATCGGGACAGCAATCAGCCCCAGCATTTT.

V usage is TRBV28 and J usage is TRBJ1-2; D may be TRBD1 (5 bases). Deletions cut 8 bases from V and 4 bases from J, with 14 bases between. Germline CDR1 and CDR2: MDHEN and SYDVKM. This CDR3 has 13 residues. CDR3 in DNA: TGTGCCAGCGGAGTTGGGACCTCCTATGGCTACACCTTC. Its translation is CASGVGTSYGYTF.

Here the CDR3 reads CASRKLAGGRADIQYF. CDR3 DNA: TGTGCCAGTAGGAAACTAGCGGGGGGTCGGGCGGACATTCAGTACTTC. This chain joins TRBV19 and TRBJ2-7; 12 nucleotides match TRBD2. Near its end, the DNA agrees better with TRBJ2-4, so the J call may be wrong. Germline lookup yields CDR1 LNHDA and CDR2 SQIVND (reference sequence). This CDR3 has 16 amino acids.

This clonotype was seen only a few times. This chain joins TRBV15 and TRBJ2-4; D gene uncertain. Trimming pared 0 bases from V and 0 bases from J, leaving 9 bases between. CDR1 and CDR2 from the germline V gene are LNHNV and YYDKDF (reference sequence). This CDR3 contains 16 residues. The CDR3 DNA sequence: TGTGCCACCAGCAGAGATGGGGAAAAAGCCAAAAACATTCAGTACTTC. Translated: CATSRDGEKAKNIQYF.

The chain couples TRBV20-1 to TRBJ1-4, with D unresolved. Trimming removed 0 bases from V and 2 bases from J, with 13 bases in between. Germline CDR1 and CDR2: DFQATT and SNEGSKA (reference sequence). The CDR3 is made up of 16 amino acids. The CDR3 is CSARDPKGGTNEKLFF. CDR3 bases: TGCAGTGCTAGAGACCCGAAGGGTGGGACTAATGAAAAACTGTTTTTT.

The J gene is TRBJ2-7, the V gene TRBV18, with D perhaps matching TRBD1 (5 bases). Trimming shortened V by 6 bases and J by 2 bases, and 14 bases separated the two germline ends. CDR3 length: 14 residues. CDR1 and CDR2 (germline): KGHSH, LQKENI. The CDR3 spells CASSPLTVPYEQYF. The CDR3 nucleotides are TGTGCCAGCTCGCCGCTGACAGTCCCCTACGAGCAGTACTTC.